The sample holds a few counts of the clone carrying this T cell receptor (beta chain). What it binds is unknown. Reverse transcribing all isolated RNA meant expressed TCRB transcripts were sequenced. The average output of naive, central memory and regulatory T cell samples was several million reads. This table comes from immunoSEQ multiplex PCR, and its TCRdb copy is limited to in-frame clones, with some not included. The data contain around 430,000 clones, approximately 30% of them singletons. These data belong to a study of beta chain features in type 1 diabetes. Study details: Age, gender and cell yields were alike across patients and healthy donors.

After removal of 5 bases from V and 1 base from J, the junction contained 5 bases not matched to a gene. CDR3 length: 15 residues. Germline lookup yields CDR1 SEHNR and CDR2 FQNEAQ (reference sequence). Study-wide findings and caveats: Compared with healthy donors, patients appeared to share more similar naive, central memory and regulatory TCRB repertoires. More deletions and fewer insertions at VDJ junctions were seen in type 1 diabetes patients.

The sequencing sample was made of naive CD4+ T cells from blood. This TCR derives from a man aged 18 to 29 in good health. This sequence joins TRBV7-9 and TRBJ2-3; 8 bases match TRBD2. CDR3 amino acids: CASSALAGRTDTQYF. As DNA, the CDR3 is TGTGCCAGCAGCGCCTTAGCGGGGCGCACAGATACGCAGTATTTT.